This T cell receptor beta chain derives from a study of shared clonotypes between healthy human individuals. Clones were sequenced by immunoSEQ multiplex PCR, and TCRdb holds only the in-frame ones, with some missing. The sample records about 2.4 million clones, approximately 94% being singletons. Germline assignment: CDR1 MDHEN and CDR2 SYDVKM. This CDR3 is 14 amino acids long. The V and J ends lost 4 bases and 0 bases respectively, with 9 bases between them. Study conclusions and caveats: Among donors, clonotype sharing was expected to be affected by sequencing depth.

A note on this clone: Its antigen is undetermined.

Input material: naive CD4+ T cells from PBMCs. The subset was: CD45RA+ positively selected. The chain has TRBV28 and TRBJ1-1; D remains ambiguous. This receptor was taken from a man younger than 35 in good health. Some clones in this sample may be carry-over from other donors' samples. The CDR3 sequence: CASSSWPMNTEAFF. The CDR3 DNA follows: TGTGCCAGCAGTTCCTGGCCCATGAACACTGAAGCTTTCTTT.